This TCR beta chain was recovered during a study of identical twins. General study results and limits: It was cross-sectional statistical analysis, not following the same donors, that the conclusions relied on.

There are a few counts of this clonotype. Its matching antigen is unknown. TCRdb re-derived calls from the 5' RACE reads in MiXCR, one entry per CDR3 protein. The repertoire consists of over 600,000 distinct CDR3 sequences, with 21% occurring once and the leading ten covering more than 4%. The CDR3 is 14 amino acids. The germline V gene encodes CDR1 DFQATT and CDR2 SNEGSKA (reference sequence). Germline trimming cut 6 bases from V and 8 bases from J; bases unmatched to any gene: 12. The data also belong to a second study, concerning T cells expressing NK-cell markers. That report notes: Among a few donors, these clonotypes also ranked first in the CD3+CD56-NKG2C+ fraction.

Sequenced: PBMCs. The receptor was isolated from a woman younger than 30 in good health. V usage is TRBV20-1 and J usage is TRBJ1-4; 7 nucleotides align to TRBD1. The CDR3 DNA sequence: TGCAGTGCCTCCCTTGGGACAGTCCAGGAAAAACTGTTTTTT. Its translation is CSASLGTVQEKLFF.